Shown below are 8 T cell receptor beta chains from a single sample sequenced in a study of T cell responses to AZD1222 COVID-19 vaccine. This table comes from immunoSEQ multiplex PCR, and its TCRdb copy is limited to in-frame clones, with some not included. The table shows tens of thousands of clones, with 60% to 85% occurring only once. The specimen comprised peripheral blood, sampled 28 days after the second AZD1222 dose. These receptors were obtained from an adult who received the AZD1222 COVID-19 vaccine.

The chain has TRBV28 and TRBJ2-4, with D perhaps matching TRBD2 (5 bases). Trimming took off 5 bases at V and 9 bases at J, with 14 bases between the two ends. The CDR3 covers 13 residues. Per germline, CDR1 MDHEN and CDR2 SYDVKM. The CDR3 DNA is TGTGCCAGCAGTCCGCCTCTAGCCGGCATTCAGTACTTC. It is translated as CASSPPLAGIQYF.

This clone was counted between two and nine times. CDR3 bases: TGTGCCAGCAAACAGGGGATGCCGGACAATGAGCAGTTCTTC. This codes for CASKQGMPDNEQFF. The chain is built from TRBV4-2 and TRBJ2-1; TRBD1 matches 7 bases. Trimming cost V 7 bases and J 5 bases; bases outside gene matches: 8. Germline V CDR1 and CDR2: LGHNA, YNFKEQ. This CDR3 is built from 14 residues.

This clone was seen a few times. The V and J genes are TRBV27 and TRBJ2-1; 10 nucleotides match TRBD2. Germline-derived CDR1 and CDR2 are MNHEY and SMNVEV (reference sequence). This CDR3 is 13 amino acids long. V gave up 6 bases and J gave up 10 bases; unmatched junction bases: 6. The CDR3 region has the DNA TGTGCCAGCAGGGGACTAGCGAGCCTAGAGCAGTTCTTC. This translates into CASRGLASLEQFF.

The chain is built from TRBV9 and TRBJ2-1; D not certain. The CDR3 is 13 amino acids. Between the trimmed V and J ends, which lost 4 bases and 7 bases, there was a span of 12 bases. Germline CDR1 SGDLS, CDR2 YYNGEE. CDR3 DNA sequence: TGTGCCAGCAGCTCACCGGCCCTGAATGAGCAGTTCTTC. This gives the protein CASSSPALNEQFF.

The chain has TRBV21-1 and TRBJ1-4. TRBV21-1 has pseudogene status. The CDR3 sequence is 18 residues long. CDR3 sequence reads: CASSKGSLFKGANEKLFF. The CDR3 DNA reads TGTGCCAGCAGCAAGGGTAGTTTGTTCAAGGGTGCTAATGAAAAACTGTTTTTT.

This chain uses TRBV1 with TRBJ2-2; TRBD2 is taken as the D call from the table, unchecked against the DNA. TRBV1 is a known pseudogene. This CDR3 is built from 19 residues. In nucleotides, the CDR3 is TGCACCAGCAGCCCCCGAATGATCCTGCGGACCGGGAGCACCGGGGAGCTGTTTTTT. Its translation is CTSSPRMILRTGSTGELFF.

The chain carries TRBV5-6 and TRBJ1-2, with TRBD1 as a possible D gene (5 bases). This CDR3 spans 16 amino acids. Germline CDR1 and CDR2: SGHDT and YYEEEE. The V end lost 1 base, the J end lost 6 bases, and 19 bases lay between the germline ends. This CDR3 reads CASSLRARGGGNGYTF. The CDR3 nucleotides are TGTGCCAGCAGCTTGAGAGCGAGGGGAGGTGGGAATGGCTACACCTTC.

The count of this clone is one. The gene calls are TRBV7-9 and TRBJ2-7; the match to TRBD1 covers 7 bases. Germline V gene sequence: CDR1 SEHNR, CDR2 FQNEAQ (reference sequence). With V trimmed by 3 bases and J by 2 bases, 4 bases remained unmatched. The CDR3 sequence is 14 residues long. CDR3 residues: CASSFGTDPYEQYF. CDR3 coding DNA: TGTGCCAGCAGCTTCGGGACAGATCCCTACGAGCAGTACTTC.